This TCR beta chain derives from a study of blood T cell repertoires in COVID-19. Study-wide context: The United States, Italy and Spain supplied acute and convalescent COVID-19 samples. Sources were T cells, B-cell-depleted T cells, or PBMCs; the material itself was cDNA or gDNA.

The V gene's germline CDR1 is LNHNV and CDR2 YYDKDF (reference sequence). The CDR3 length is 15 residues. V was shortened by 2 bases and J by 4 bases, with 11 bases between the two germline ends. Per the study methods: Amplification with reference gene primers provided the estimates of nucleated cell counts. The data were produced by immunoSEQ multiplex PCR, yet TCRdb's version contains in-frame clones alone and is incomplete. V, J and clone size derive from that table, while D and trimming were established from the DNA sequence. The sample has 150,000 or so clones, 70% to 90% seen once. The sample was peripheral blood. This TCR was recovered from a woman in her fifties or sixties with acute or convalescent COVID-19. The V call is TRBV15, the J call TRBJ2-2; D is perhaps TRBD1 (5 bases). The CDR3 sequence: CATSRPDRITGELFF. CDR3 DNA: TGTGCCACCAGCAGACCTGACAGAATCACCGGGGAGCTGTTTTTT.